This is a list of T cell receptor beta chains from one sample in a study of blood T cell repertoires in COVID-19. The method was immunoSEQ multiplex PCR; TCRdb's version includes in-frame clones alone and lacks a portion of them. The table has about 270,000 clones, 85% to 90% seen once. Material: PBMCs or T cells enriched from blood (not recorded which). The receptors come from a woman under 30 who had recovered from COVID-19. Both conserved end residues are part of each CDR3. Fields, in order: J gene, V gene, CDR3 protein.

J: TRBJ2-1
V: TRBV19
CDR3: CASSWRGGEQFF

J: TRBJ1-3
V: TRBV4-1
CDR3: CASSQEQGASGNTIYF

J: TRBJ1-2
V: TRBV7-2
CDR3: CASSITGTGNYGYTF

J: TRBJ2-7
V: TRBV5-1
CDR3: CASSPGQSYEQYF

J: TRBJ2-1
V: TRBV6-5
CDR3: CASSTLTSVVSEQFF

J: TRBJ2-4
V: TRBV6-1
CDR3: CASSESEGQGGNIQYF

J: TRBJ1-2
V: TRBV10-3
CDR3: CAISESRTVNYGYTF

J: TRBJ1-3
V: TRBV7-9
CDR3: CASSRPEGPGNTIYF

J: TRBJ2-3
V: TRBV27
CDR3: CASKSPGLGTDTQYF

J: TRBJ2-1
V: TRBV3-1/TRBV3-2
CDR3: CASSPRDFSSYNEQFF

J: TRBJ2-3
V: TRBV6-5
CDR3: CAGGGRSTDTQYF

J: TRBJ1-1
V: TRBV27
CDR3: CASRPIQGASEAFF

J: TRBJ1-6
V: TRBV6-5
CDR3: CASSYGVSYNSPLHF

J: TRBJ2-7
V: TRBV11-2
CDR3: CASSLEGTGLIYEQYF